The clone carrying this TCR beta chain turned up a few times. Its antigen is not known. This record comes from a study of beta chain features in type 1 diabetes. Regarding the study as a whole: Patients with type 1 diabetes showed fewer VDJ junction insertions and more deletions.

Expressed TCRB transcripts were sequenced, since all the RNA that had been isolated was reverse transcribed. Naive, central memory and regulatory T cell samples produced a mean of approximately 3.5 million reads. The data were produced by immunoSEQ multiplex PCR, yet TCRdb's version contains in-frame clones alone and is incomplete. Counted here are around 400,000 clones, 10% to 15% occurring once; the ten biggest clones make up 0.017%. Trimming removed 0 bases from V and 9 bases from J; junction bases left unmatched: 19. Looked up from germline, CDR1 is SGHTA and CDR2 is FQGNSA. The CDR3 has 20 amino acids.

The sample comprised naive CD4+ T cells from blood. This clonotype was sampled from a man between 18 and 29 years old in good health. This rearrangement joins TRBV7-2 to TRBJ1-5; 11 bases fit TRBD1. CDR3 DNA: TGTGCCAGCAGCTTAGCGAGTTGGACAGGGGGCCGGTTCATCATGAGGCCCCAGCATTTT. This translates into CASSLASWTGGRFIMRPQHF.